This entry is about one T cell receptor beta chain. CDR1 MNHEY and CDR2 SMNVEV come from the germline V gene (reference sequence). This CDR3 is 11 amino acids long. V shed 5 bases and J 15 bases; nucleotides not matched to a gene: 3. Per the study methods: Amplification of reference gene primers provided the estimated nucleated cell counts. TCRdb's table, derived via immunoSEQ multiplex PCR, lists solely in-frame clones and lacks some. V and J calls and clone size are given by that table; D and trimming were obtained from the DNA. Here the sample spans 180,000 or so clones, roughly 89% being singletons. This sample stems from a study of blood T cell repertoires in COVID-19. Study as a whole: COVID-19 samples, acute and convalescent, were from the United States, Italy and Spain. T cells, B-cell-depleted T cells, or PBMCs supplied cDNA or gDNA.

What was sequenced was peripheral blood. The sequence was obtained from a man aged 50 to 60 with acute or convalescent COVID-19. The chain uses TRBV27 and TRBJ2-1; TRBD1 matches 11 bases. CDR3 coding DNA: TGTGCCAGCAGTGCGGGACAGGGGGTGTTCTTC. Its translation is CASSAGQGVFF.